Listed here are 14 T cell receptor beta chains from one sample, sequenced in a study of naive and memory T cell subsets. Study-wide findings and caveats: Especially in CD8 cells, naive repertoires contained a few larger clonotypes, possibly CD45RA-re-expressing memory cells.

Two oligonucleotides, mixed equimolar, formed the beta constant-region primer covering TRBC1 and TRBC2. Nested alpha and beta constant-region primers with the SP2 primer drove four PCR rounds on ligated cDNA. In TCRdb, the UMI-ligation and nested PCR reads were re-called with MiXCR into one record per CDR3 protein. The table shows about 160,000 distinct CDR3 sequences, with 20% to 25% occurring only once. For these TCRs, the target antigens are not known. Sequenced: naive CD4+ T cells from blood. These receptors came from a human donor in good health.

This clonotype was seen at least ten times. The gene calls are TRBV9 and TRBJ2-1, with D perhaps TRBD1 (6 bases). The V gene lost 7 bases and the J gene lost 9 bases, with 23 bases spanning the gap. There are 15 residues in the CDR3. CDR1 is SGDLS and CDR2 is YYNGEE in the germline V gene. CDR3 region: CASGLTGRGRSEQFF. In DNA, the CDR3 is TGTGCCAGCGGGTTGACCGGCAGGGGAAGAAGTGAGCAGTTCTTC.

This chain links TRBV12-5 with TRBJ2-1; 12 bases match TRBD2. V shed 2 bases, J shed 7 bases, and the junction held 6 bases outside the gene matches. Germline loops: CDR1 LGHNT, CDR2 FRNRAP. The length of the CDR3 is 16 residues. CDR3 region: CASGLRLAGVSNEQFF. The CDR3 DNA is TGTGCTAGTGGTTTGAGACTAGCGGGGGTCAGTAATGAGCAGTTCTTC. The variable domain in full, completed from reference TRBV12-5 and TRBJ2-1, reads DARVTQTPRHKVTEMGQEVTMRCQPILGHNTVFWYRQTMMQGLELLAYFRNRAPLDDSGMPKDRFSAEMPDATLATLKIQPSEPRDSAVYFCASGLRLAGVSNEQFFGPGTRLTVL.

The rearrangement joins TRBV28 to TRBJ1-4; D is uncertain. Trimming cost V 4 bases and J 9 bases, with 6 bases left between them. The germline V gene encodes CDR1 MDHEN and CDR2 SYDVKM. This CDR3 comprises 11 residues. CDR3 DNA: TGTGCCAGCAGTTCTGGACAAAAACTGTTTTTT. Translating gives CASSSGQKLFF. Full variable domain (outside the CDR3, taken from reference TRBV28 and TRBJ1-4): DVKVTQSSRYLVKRTGEKVFLECVQDMDHENMFWYRQDPGLGLRLIYFSYDVKMKEKGDIPEGYSVSREKKERFSLILESASTNQTSMYLCASSSGQKLFFGSGTQLSVL.

This clonotype turned up a few times. V gene TRBV20-1 combines with J gene TRBJ1-5, with D hard to call. With 5 bases removed from V and 3 bases from J, the gap between germline ends came to 17 bases. Germline CDR1 and CDR2: DFQATT and SNEGSKA (reference sequence). The CDR3 covers 15 residues. This CDR3 is CSAASSYSFNQPQHF. The CDR3 region has the DNA TGCAGTGCTGCCTCCAGCTACTCCTTCAATCAGCCCCAGCATTTT.

This chain links TRBV28 with TRBJ1-5, with TRBD1 matching over 9 bases. V shed 5 bases and J 7 bases; nucleotides not matched to a gene: 12. This CDR3 contains 16 residues. Germline V CDR1 and CDR2: MDHEN, SYDVKM. CDR3 coding DNA: TGTGCCAGCAGTATAACGGGACAGGGATATGGCCAGCCCCAGCATTTT. Protein product: CASSITGQGYGQPQHF.

This chain links TRBV28 with TRBJ1-5; D perhaps matches TRBD1 (5 bases). Trimming shortened V by 2 bases and J by 2 bases, and 10 bases separated the two germline ends. There are 15 residues in the CDR3. From germline, CDR1 is MDHEN and CDR2 SYDVKM. The DNA for the CDR3 is TGTGCCAGCAGTTTAGTTGGCAGGGGCAATCAGCCCCAGCATTTT. Its protein product is CASSLVGRGNQPQHF.

This clonotype was detected a few times. The gene calls are TRBV12-3 or TRBV12-4 and TRBJ1-5; D may be TRBD1 (6 bases). The CDR3 contains 13 residues. Trimming took off 4 bases at V and 11 bases at J, with 15 bases between the two ends. The CDR3 loop is CASSSKGGSAQHF. CDR3 nucleotides: TGTGCCAGCAGTTCGAAGGGGGGCTCGGCCCAGCATTTT.

This clonotype was counted only a few times. The J gene is TRBJ2-7, the V gene TRBV4-3, with TRBD1 identical over 9 bases. The CDR3 spans 17 residues. CDR1 and CDR2 (germline): LGHNA, YSLEER. V lost 1 base, J lost 2 bases, and 9 bases stayed unmatched. CDR3 sequence (DNA): TGCGCCAGCAGCCAAGCCATCGGGACAGGGTCTGCCTACGAGCAGTACTTC. It specifies CASSQAIGTGSAYEQYF.

The rearrangement joins TRBV10-3 to TRBJ2-7, with a weak D call TRBD2 (7 bases). CDR1 and CDR2 (germline): ENHRY, SYGVKD. The V end was cut by 2 bases, the J end by 3 bases, with 14 bases between. The CDR3 is made up of 15 amino acids. The CDR3 here is CAISERGGGRYEQYF. The CDR3 DNA is TGTGCCATCAGTGAGAGAGGCGGGGGCCGCTACGAGCAGTACTTC.

This chain uses TRBV6-1 with TRBJ1-5; D remains unclear. The V end lost 5 bases, the J end lost 3 bases, and 8 bases lay between the germline ends. The germline V gene encodes CDR1 MNHNS and CDR2 SASEGT. This CDR3 contains 13 residues. CDR3 bases: TGTGCCAGCAGTCCCAGTACCAATCAGCCCCAGCATTTT. Amino acids: CASSPSTNQPQHF.

This clonotype was found a few times. This chain connects TRBV28 to TRBJ2-7, with 9 bases that match TRBD2. V gave up 2 bases and J gave up 4 bases; unmatched junction bases: 6. This CDR3 region has 15 residues. Germline-derived CDR1 and CDR2 are MDHEN and SYDVKM. The CDR3 DNA reads TGTGCCAGCAGTTTACCTCGAAGCGGGAGGTACGAGCAGTACTTC. It codes for CASSLPRSGRYEQYF.

There are a few counts of this clonotype. The chain combines TRBV5-1 with TRBJ2-5; D is unresolved. The CDR3 spans 12 residues. Germline CDR1 reads SGHRS; CDR2 reads YFSETQ. V gave up 0 bases and J gave up 5 bases, with 5 bases separating them. The CDR3 loop reads CASSLDWETQYF. CDR3 coding DNA: TGCGCCAGCAGCTTGGACTGGGAGACCCAGTACTTC.

The V gene is TRBV3-1, the J gene TRBJ1-1; D gene unclear. CDR1 LGHDT and CDR2 YNNKEL come from the germline V gene (reference sequence). V gave up 4 bases and J gave up 5 bases, with 17 bases separating them. The CDR3 spans 15 residues. CDR3 bases: TGTGCCAGCAGCCCGGACGAGGGCGGTGGAACTGAAGCTTTCTTT. Its protein product is CASSPDEGGGTEAFF.

This clonotype was picked up a small number of times. The V gene is TRBV7-2, the J gene TRBJ2-3; D is tentatively TRBD1 or TRBD2 (6 bases each). V lost 2 bases and J 5 bases, leaving 11 bases between the germline ends. Germline CDR1 SGHTA, CDR2 FQGNSA. The CDR3 has 14 residues. DNA of the CDR3: TGTGCCAGCAGCTTATACAGGGAGGTAGATACGCAGTATTTT. Encoded protein: CASSLYREVDTQYF.